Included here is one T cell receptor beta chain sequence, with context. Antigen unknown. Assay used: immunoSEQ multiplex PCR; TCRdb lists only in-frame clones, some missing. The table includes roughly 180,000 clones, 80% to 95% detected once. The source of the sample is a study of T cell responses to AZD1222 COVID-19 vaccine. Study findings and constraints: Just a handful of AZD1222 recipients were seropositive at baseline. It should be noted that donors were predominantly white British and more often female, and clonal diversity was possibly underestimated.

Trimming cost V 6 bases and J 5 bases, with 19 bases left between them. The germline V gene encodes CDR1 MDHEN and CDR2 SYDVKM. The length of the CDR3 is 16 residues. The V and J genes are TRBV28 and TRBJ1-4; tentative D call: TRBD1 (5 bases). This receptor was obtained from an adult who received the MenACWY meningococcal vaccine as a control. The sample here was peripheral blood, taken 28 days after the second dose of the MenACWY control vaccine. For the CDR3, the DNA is TGTGCCAGCAGCCGGATGGGGCAGGCCCAGAATGAAAAACTGTTTTTT. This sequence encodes CASSRMGQAQNEKLFF.